This T cell receptor (beta chain) was identified in a study of blood T cell repertoires in COVID-19. J lost 2 bases, V lost 9 bases, and 6 bases had no gene match. Germline V CDR1 and CDR2: SNHLY, FYNNEI. The CDR3 has 13 amino acids. The protocol was immunoSEQ multiplex PCR, while the TCRdb copy is restricted to in-frame clones and leaves out a portion. The sample yields about 160,000 clones, 85% seen once. This clone has a single count. Specimen: peripheral blood. The sequence was obtained from a human donor with acute or convalescent COVID-19. The donor label of this sample is uncertain. The chain uses TRBV2 and TRBJ2-5; TRBD1 agrees at 7 bases. CDR3 amino acids: CASRRQGQETQYF. As DNA, the CDR3 is TGTGCCAGTAGACGACAGGGACAAGAGACCCAGTACTTC.